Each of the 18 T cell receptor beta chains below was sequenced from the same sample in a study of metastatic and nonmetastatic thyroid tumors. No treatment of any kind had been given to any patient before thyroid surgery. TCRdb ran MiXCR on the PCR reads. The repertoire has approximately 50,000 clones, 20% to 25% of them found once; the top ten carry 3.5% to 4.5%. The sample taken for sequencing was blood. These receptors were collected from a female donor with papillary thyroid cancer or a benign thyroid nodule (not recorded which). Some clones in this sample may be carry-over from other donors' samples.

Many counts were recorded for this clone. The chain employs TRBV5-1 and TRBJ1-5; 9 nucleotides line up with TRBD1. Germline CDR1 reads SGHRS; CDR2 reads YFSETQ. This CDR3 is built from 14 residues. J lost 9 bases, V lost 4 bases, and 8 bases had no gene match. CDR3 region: CASSPGQGPGPQHF. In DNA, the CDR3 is TGCGCCAGCAGCCCCGGACAGGGGCCGGGGCCCCAGCATTTT.

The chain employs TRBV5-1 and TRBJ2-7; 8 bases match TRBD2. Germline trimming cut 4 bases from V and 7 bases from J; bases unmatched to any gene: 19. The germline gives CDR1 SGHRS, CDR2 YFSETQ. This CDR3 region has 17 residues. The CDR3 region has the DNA TGCGCCAGCAGCCGGAGTCCCTGGACTAGCTGGGAAAAAGAGCAGTACTTC. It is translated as CASSRSPWTSWEKEQYF.

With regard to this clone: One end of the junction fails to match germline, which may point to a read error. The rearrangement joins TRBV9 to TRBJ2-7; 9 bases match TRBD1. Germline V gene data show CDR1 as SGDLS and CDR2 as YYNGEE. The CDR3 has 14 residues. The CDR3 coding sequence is TGTGCCATCAATACCGGGACAGGGCTCTACGACCAGTACTTC. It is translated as CAINTGTGLYDQYF.

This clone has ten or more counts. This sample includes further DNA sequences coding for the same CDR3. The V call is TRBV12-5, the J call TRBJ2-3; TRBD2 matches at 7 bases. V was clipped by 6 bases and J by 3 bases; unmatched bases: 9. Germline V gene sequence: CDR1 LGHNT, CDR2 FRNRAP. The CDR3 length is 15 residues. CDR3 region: CASGRSGGRTDTQYF. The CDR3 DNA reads TGTGCTAGTGGCCGATCGGGGGGAAGAACAGATACGCAGTATTTT.

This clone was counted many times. As DNA, the CDR3 is TGTGCCAGCAGCGTGAGGGAGCTAGCGGGAGATGTGTATTTT. This encodes CASSVRELAGDVYF. The chain employs TRBV9 and TRBJ2-3, with 10 bases lining up with TRBD2. In germline, CDR1 is SGDLS, CDR2 YYNGEE. This CDR3 region has 14 residues. Losses at the gene ends were 2 bases for V and 14 bases for J; bases not matched to a gene: 11.

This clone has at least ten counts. In nucleotides, the CDR3 is TGTGCCAGCAGACAGGGGTTCACTGAAGCTTTCTTT. This sequence encodes CASRQGFTEAFF. This chain links TRBV28 with TRBJ1-1, with TRBD1 matching 7 bases. The CDR3 loop spans 12 amino acids. V lost 6 bases, J lost 4 bases, and 2 bases stayed unmatched. Germline V gives CDR1 MDHEN, CDR2 SYDVKM.

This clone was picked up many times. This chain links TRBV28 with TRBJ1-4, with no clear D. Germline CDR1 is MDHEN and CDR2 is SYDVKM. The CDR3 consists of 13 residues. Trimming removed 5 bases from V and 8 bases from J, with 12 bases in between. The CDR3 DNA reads TGTGCCAGCAGTCGCTTGGTAAGGGAAAAACTGTTTTTT. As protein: CASSRLVREKLFF. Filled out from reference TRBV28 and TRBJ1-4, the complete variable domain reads DVKVTQSSRYLVKRTGEKVFLECVQDMDHENMFWYRQDPGLGLRLIYFSYDVKMKEKGDIPEGYSVSREKKERFSLILESASTNQTSMYLCASSRLVREKLFFGSGTQLSVL.

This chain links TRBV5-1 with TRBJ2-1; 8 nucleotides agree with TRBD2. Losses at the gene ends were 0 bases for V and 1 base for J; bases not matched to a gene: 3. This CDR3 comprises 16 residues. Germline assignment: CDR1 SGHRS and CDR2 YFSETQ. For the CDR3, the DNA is TGCGCCAGCAGCTTGGTGTTAGCGGGGTCCTACAATGAGCAGTTCTTC. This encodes CASSLVLAGSYNEQFF.

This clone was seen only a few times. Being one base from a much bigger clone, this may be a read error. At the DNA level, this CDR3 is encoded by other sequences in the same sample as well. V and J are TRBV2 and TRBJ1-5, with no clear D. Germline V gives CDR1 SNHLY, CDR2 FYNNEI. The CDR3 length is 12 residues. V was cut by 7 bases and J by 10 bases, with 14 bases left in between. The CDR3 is CASKEEEQPQHF. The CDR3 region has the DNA TGTGCCAGCAAGGAAGAGGAACAACCCCAGCATTTT.

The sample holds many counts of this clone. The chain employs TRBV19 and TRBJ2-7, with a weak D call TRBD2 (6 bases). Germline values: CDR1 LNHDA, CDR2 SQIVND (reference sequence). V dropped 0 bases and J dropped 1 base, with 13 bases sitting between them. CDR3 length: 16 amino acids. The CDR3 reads CASSIDHGRGSYEQYF. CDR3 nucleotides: TGTGCCAGTAGTATAGATCATGGTCGGGGGTCCTACGAGCAGTACTTC.

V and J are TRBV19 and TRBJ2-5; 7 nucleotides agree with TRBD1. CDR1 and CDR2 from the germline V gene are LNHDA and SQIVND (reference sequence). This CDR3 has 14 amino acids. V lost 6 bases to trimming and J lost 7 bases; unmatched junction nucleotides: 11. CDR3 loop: CASSWGQLWGTQYF. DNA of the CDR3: TGTGCCAGTAGCTGGGGACAGCTGTGGGGGACCCAGTACTTC.

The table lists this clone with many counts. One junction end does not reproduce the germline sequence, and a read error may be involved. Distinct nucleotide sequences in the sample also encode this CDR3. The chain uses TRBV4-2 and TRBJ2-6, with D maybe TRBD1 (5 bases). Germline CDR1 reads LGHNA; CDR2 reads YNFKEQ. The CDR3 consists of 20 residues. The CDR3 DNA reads TGTGCCAGCAGCCCCCGGGCACCCTCCCCCATGGGCTCTGGGGCCAACGTCCTGACTTTT. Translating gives CASSPRAPSPMGSGANVLTF.

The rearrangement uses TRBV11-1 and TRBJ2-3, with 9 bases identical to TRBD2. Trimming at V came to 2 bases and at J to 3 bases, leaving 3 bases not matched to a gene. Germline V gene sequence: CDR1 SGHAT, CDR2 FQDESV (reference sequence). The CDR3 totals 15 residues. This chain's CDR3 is CASSLLAGGTDTQYF. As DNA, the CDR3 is TGTGCCAGCAGCTTACTCGCGGGAGGGACAGATACGCAGTATTTT. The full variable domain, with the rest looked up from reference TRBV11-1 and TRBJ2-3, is EAEVAQSPRYKITEKSQAVAFWCDPISGHATLYWYRQILGQGPELLVQFQDESVVDDSQLPKDRFSAERLKGVDSTLKIQPAELGDSAMYLCASSLLAGGTDTQYFGPGTRLTVL.

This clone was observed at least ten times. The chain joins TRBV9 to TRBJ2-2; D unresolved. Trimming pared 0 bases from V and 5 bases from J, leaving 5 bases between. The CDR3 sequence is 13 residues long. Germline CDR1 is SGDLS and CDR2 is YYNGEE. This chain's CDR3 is CASSVEATGELFF. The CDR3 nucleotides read TGTGCCAGCAGCGTAGAGGCGACCGGGGAGCTGTTTTTT.

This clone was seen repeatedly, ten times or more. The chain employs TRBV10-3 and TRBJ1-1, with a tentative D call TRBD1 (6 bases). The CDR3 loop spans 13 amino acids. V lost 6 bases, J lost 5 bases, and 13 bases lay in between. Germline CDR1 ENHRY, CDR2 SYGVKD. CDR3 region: CAISPGRGTEAFF. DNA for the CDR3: TGTGCCATCAGCCCAGGCAGGGGAACTGAAGCTTTCTTT.

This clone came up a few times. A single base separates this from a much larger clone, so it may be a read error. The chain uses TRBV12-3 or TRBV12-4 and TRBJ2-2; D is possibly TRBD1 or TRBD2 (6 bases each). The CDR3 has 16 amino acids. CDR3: CASSSGTRYNTGGLFF. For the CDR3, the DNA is TGTGCCAGCAGTTCCGGGACACGCTATAACACCGGGGGGCTGTTTTTT.

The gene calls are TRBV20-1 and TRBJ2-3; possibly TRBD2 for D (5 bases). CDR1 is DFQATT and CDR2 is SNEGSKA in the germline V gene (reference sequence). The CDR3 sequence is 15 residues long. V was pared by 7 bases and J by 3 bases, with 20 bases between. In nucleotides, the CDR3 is TGCAGTGTTGGTGGCGGCGGGTCGATAACAGATACGCAGTATTTT. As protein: CSVGGGGSITDTQYF.

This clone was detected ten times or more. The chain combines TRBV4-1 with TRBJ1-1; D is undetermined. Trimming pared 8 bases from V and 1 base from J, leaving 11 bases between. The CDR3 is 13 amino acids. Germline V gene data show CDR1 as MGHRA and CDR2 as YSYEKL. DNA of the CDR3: TGCGCCAGCGGGTTACACCCGAACACTGAAGCTTTCTTT. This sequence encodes CASGLHPNTEAFF.